Described below is a single T cell receptor beta chain sequence and its context. Its cognate antigen is unknown. The data stem from a study of T cell clones after liver transplantation. About the research overall: TCRbeta sequencing after a pre-transplant mixed lymphocyte reaction identified graft-donor-reactive clones, later tracked in post-transplant blood. Three of eight recipients were HCV-positive; others had non-autoimmune, non-viral indications. Tolerance: complete withdrawal held at least one year, liver enzymes staying within twice normal.

The method was immunoSEQ multiplex PCR; TCRdb's version includes in-frame clones alone and lacks a portion of them. Of 95,000 to 110,000 clones in the sample, roughly 80% were seen once. V shed 4 bases, J shed 12 bases, and the junction held 8 bases outside the gene matches. The CDR3 consists of 12 residues. Germline loops: CDR1 SGDLS, CDR2 YYNGEE. Study outcomes and limitations: The donor-reactive repertoire was only partly measurable in two subjects, lacking donor cells.

The rearrangement links TRBV9 to TRBJ1-2, with TRBD1 identical over 8 bases. The TCR originated in a human patient who received a liver transplant. Some T cells may be supplied by the graft donor. The material sequenced was CD4+ T cells from blood, taken approximately 45 months after liver transplant. The CDR3: CASSRTGRQNTF. CDR3 DNA: TGTGCCAGCAGCAGGACAGGGAGGCAAAACACCTTC.